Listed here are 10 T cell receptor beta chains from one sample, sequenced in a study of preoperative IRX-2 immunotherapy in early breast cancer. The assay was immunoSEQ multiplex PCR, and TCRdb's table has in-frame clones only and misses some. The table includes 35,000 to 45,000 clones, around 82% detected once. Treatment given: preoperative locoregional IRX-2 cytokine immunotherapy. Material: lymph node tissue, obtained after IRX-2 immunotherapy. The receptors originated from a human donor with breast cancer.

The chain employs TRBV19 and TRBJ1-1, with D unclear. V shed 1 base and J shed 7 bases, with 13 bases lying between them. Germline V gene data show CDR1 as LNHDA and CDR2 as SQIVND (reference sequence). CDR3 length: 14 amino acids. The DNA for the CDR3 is TGTGCCAGTAGTATAGGAGGACGGTCCATTGAAGCTTTCTTT. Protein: CASSIGGRSIEAFF.

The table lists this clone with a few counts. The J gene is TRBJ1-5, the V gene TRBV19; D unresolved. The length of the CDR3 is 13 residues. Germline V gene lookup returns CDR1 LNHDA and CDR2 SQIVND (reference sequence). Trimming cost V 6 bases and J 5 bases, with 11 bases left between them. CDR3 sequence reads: CASSPSPHQPQHF. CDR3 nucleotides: TGTGCCAGTAGCCCCTCCCCCCATCAGCCCCAGCATTTT.

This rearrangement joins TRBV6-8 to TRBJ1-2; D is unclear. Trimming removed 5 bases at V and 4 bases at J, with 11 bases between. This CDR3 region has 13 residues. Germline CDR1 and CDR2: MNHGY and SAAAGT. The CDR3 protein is CASSPGSRYGYTF. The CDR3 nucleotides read TGTGCCAGCAGTCCTGGCAGCCGCTATGGCTACACCTTC.

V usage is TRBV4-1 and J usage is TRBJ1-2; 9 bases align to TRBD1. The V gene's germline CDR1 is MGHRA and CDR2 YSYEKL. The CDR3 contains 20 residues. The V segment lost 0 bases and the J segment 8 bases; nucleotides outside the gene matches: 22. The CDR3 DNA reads TGCGCCAGCAGCCAAGATGAAACCCCCCATCCCCGGGACAGGGATCGCGGCTACACCTTC. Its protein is CASSQDETPHPRDRDRGYTF.

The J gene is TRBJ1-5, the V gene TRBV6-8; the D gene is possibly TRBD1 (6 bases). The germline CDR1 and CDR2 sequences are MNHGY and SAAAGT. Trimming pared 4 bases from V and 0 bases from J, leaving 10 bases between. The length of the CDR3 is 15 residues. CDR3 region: CASSLQGHSNQPQHF. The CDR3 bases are TGTGCCAGCAGTTTACAGGGCCATAGCAATCAGCCCCAGCATTTT.

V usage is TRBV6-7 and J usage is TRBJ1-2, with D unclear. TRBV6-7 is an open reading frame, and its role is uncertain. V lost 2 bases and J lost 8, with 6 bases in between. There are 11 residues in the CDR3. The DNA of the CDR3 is TGTGCCAGCAGTTACGTGGAGGGCTACACCTTC. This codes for CASSYVEGYTF.

CDR3 DNA: TGTGCCAGCAGCCTCCCAGGGGGCAAATTACAGACCCAGTACTTC. Its translation is CASSLPGGKLQTQYF. This sequence joins TRBV11-3 and TRBJ2-5, with TRBD1 matching over 8 bases. V dropped 5 bases and J dropped 6; count of bases not matched to a gene: 11. Germline-derived CDR1 and CDR2 are SGHNT and YENEEA. The CDR3 sequence is 15 residues long.

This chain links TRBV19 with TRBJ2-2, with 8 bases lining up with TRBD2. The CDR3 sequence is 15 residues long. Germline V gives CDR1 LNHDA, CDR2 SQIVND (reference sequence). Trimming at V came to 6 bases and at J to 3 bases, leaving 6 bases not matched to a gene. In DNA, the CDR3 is TGTGCCAGTAGCCCCGGGGGGGGTTACACCGGGGAGCTGTTTTTT. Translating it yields CASSPGGGYTGELFF.

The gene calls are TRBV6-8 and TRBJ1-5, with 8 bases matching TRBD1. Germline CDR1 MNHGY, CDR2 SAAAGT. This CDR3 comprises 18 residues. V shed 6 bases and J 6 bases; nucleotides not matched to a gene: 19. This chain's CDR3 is CASSPYRQGPLESQPQHF. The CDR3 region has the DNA TGTGCCAGCAGCCCCTACCGACAGGGGCCCCTTGAAAGTCAGCCCCAGCATTTT.

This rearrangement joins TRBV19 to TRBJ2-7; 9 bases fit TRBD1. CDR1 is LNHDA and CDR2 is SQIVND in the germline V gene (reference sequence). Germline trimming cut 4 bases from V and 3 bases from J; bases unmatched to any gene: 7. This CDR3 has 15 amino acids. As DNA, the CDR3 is TGTGCCAGTAGTAAACCCGGGACAGGGCTCTACGAGCAGTACTTC. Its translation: CASSKPGTGLYEQYF.